The clone carrying this T cell receptor beta chain was seen more than once but under ten times. This CDR3 is 15 amino acids long. Germline loops: CDR1 WSHSY, CDR2 SAAADI. Trimming cost V 7 bases and J 5 bases; bases outside gene matches: 9. TCRdb's copy holds only in-frame clones and misses some; the assay was immunoSEQ multiplex PCR. The sample carries more than 75,000 clones, about 88% recorded once. The data belong to a study of blood T cell repertoires in COVID-19. Study-level background: T cells, B-cell-depleted T cells, or PBMCs provided the cDNA or gDNA that served as material.

The chain joins TRBV10-2 to TRBJ2-7, with 12 bases aligning to TRBD2. The specimen was peripheral blood. The sequence came from a man older than 75 with active or convalescent COVID-19. This CDR3 reads CASNPGLAGLNEQYF. CDR3 coding DNA: TGCGCCAGCAATCCGGGACTAGCGGGTCTGAACGAGCAGTACTTC.